This T cell receptor (beta chain) comes out of a study of early T cells in non-severe SARS-CoV-2 infection. Only a few counts were recorded for this clonotype. Individual cDNA molecules received unique molecular identifiers. TCRdb redid the calling of the 5' RACE reads with MiXCR, one entry per CDR3 protein. The sample consists of 25,000 to 40,000 distinct CDR3 sequences, 5.4% of them appearing once. Losses at the gene ends were 3 bases for V and 5 bases for J; bases not matched to a gene: 11. The CDR3 runs to 16 residues. Germline CDR1 and CDR2: SGHTA and FQGNSA. The genes are TRBV7-2 and TRBJ2-7, with 9 bases fitting TRBD1. The sequence came from an adult who was a healthcare worker with PCR-confirmed SARS-CoV-2 infection or an uninfected control (not recorded which). Sequenced: whole blood. The CDR3 bases are TGTGCCAGCAGCTTCCTCCGAGGACAGGGGACACACGAGCAGTACTTC. As protein: CASSFLRGQGTHEQYF.